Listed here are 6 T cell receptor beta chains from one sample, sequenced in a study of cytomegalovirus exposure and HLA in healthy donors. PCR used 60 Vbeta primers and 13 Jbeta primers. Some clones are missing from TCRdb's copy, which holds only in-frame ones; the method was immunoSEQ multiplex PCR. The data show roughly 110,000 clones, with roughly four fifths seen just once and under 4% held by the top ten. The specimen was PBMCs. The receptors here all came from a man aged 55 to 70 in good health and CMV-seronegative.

The CDR3 DNA follows: TGTGCCAACTCCAGGACACAAACGAACACCGGGGAGCTGTTTTTT. It yields the protein CANSRTQTNTGELFF. The J gene is TRBJ2-2, the V gene TRBV27, with a tentative D call TRBD1 (5 bases). Germline V lookup: CDR1 MNHEY, CDR2 SMNVEV (reference sequence). The CDR3 is made up of 15 amino acids. The V end lost 10 bases, the J end lost 0 bases, and 15 bases lay between the germline ends.

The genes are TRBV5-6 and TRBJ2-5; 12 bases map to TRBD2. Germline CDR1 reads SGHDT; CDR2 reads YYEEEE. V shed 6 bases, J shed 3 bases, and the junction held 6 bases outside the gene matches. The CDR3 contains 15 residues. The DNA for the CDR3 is TGTGCCAGCACAAAACGACTAGCGGGGGAAGAGACCCAGTACTTC. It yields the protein CASTKRLAGEETQYF.

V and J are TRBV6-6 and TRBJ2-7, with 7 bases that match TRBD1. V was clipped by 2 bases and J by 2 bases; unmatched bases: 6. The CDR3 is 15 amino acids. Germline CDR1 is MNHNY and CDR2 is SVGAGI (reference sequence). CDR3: CASSYQPGGTYEQYV. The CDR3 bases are TGTGCCAGCAGTTACCAGCCAGGGGGAACCTACGAGCAGTACGTC.

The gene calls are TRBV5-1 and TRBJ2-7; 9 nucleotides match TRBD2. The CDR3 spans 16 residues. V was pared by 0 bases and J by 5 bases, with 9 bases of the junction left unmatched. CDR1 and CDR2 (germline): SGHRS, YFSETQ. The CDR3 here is CASSLAGGGALDEQYF. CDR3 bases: TGCGCCAGCAGCTTGGCGGGCGGGGGGGCCTTGGACGAGCAGTACTTC.

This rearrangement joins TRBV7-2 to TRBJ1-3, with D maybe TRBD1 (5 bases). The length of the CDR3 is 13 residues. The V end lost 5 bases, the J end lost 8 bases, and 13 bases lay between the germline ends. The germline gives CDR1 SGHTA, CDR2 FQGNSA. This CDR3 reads CASSPGLTDTIYF. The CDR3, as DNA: TGTGCCAGCAGCCCGGGACTCACTGACACCATATATTTT.

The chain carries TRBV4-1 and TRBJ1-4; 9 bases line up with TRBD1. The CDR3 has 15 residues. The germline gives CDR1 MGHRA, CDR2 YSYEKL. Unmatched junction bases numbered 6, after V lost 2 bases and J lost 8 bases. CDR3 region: CASSQNRGPGEKLFF. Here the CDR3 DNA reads TGCGCCAGCAGCCAAAACAGGGGGCCCGGGGAAAAACTGTTTTTT.